This is a list of T cell receptor beta chains from one sample in a study of blood T cells in healthy people across ages. Each CDR3 protein is one row after TCRdb ran MiXCR on the 5' RACE reads. The top ten hold under 10% of the sample, which has fewer than 800,000 distinct CDR3 sequences, 20% to 30% seen once. In addition, the sample was reused for a study of T cells of mothers and their children.

Sequenced input: blood. All receptors derive from a boy aged 5-17 years in good health. CDR3s include the opening cysteine and the closing phenylalanine or tryptophan. The D gene is left open where the match is weak. Size is stated for part of the rows, as once, few or many counts, or as a class when the clone is expanded.

CDR3 length: 17; D gene: TRBD2; V gene: TRBV6-5; J gene: TRBJ2-1; clone size: -; CDR3 protein: CASSYGLAEDYRDEQFF; CDR3 DNA: TGTGCCAGCAGTTACGGACTAGCGGAGGATTACCGGGATGAGCAGTTCTTC
CDR3 length: 15; D gene: -; V gene: TRBV3-1; J gene: TRBJ2-3; clone size: -; CDR3 protein: CASSLWAQGSDTQYF; CDR3 DNA: TGTGCCAGCAGCCTCTGGGCCCAGGGGTCAGATACGCAGTATTTT
CDR3 length: 13; D gene: TRBD1; V gene: TRBV27; J gene: TRBJ2-7; clone size: few; CDR3 protein: CASSLTGEHEQYF; CDR3 DNA: TGTGCCAGCAGTTTAACAGGGGAACACGAGCAGTACTTC
CDR3 length: 15; D gene: -; V gene: TRBV6-5; J gene: TRBJ2-3; clone size: few; CDR3 protein: CASSYSEPTRDTQYF; CDR3 DNA: TGTGCCAGCAGTTACAGCGAGCCGACACGGGATACGCAGTATTTT
CDR3 length: 12; D gene: -; V gene: TRBV2; J gene: TRBJ2-1; clone size: -; CDR3 protein: CASSGGGNEQFF; CDR3 DNA: TGTGCCAGCAGTGGTGGGGGAAATGAGCAGTTCTTC
CDR3 length: 13; D gene: -; V gene: TRBV5-1; J gene: TRBJ2-1; clone size: -; CDR3 protein: CASSIGNHNEQFF; CDR3 DNA: TGCGCCAGCAGCATCGGAAATCACAATGAGCAGTTCTTC
CDR3 length: 19; D gene: TRBD1; V gene: TRBV10-3; J gene: TRBJ2-7; clone size: -; CDR3 protein: CAISDSGTGASLSSYEQYF; CDR3 DNA: TGTGCCATCAGTGATTCTGGGACAGGGGCTTCGCTCTCCTCCTACGAGCAGTACTTC
CDR3 length: 15; D gene: TRBD1; V gene: TRBV20-1; J gene: TRBJ1-5; clone size: -; CDR3 protein: CSAQGQGGTNQPQHF; CDR3 DNA: TGCAGTGCCCAGGGACAGGGAGGAACGAATCAGCCCCAGCATTTT
CDR3 length: 15; D gene: TRBD1; V gene: TRBV6-5; J gene: TRBJ2-5; clone size: few; CDR3 protein: CASSYVDRGRETQYF; CDR3 DNA: TGTGCCAGCAGTTACGTGGACAGGGGTCGGGAGACCCAGTACTTC
CDR3 length: 17; D gene: -; V gene: TRBV7-9; J gene: TRBJ2-5; clone size: -; CDR3 protein: CASSHHWDRMGVETQYF; CDR3 DNA: TGTGCCAGCAGCCACCACTGGGACCGGATGGGTGTGGAGACCCAGTACTTC
CDR3 length: 14; D gene: -; V gene: TRBV7-2; J gene: TRBJ2-4; clone size: few; CDR3 protein: CASSFKDSPNIQYF; CDR3 DNA: TGTGCCAGCAGCTTCAAGGACAGCCCAAACATTCAGTACTTC